These 4 T cell receptor beta chains were sequenced from one sample in a study of cytotoxic CD8 clonotypes in ibrutinib-treated CLL. Assay used: immunoSEQ multiplex PCR; TCRdb lists only in-frame clones, some missing. The sample shows fewer than 400,000 clones, 67% of them seen only once. The source material was PBMCs, sampled after 36 months of ibrutinib treatment. These receptors originate from a human donor with chronic lymphocytic leukemia.

J is TRBJ2-2 and V is TRBV25-1; possible D gene TRBD1, 6 bases. The CDR3 is 13 residues long. The germline gives CDR1 MGHDK, CDR2 SYGVNS. The V and J ends lost 6 bases and 6 bases respectively, with 11 bases between them. As DNA, the CDR3 is TGTGCCAGCAGCTCCAGGGGAGCCGGGGAGCTGTTTTTT. Translated: CASSSRGAGELFF.

The count of this clone is one. The V and J genes are TRBV5-1 and TRBJ1-2; weak D call: TRBD1 (5 bases). Germline V gene data show CDR1 as SGHRS and CDR2 as YFSETQ. This CDR3 spans 15 amino acids. V lost 4 bases and J lost 9, with 22 bases in between. CDR3 coding DNA: TGCGCCAGCAGCGCCGAGGTGGGGCCCCTGAGGCGCTACACCTTC. Its translation: CASSAEVGPLRRYTF.

This chain joins TRBV21-1 and TRBJ2-7. TRBV21-1 is assigned pseudogene status. CDR3 size: 17 residues. The CDR3 DNA follows: TGTGCCAGCAGCTCCTTTAGACCGAGGGGGGCTTTGGACGAGCAGTACTTC. It translates to CASSSFRPRGALDEQYF.

The chain links TRBV11-3 to TRBJ2-3, with D possibly TRBD1 on 5 matching bases. The germline V gene has CDR1 SGHNT and CDR2 YENEEA. The CDR3 consists of 16 residues. Trimming removed 8 bases at V and 2 bases at J, with 20 bases between. The CDR3 DNA reads as TGTGCCAGCGGACCCAGGGTAGGGTGTGCCACAGATACGCAGTATTTT. Its protein product is CASGPRVGCATDTQYF.